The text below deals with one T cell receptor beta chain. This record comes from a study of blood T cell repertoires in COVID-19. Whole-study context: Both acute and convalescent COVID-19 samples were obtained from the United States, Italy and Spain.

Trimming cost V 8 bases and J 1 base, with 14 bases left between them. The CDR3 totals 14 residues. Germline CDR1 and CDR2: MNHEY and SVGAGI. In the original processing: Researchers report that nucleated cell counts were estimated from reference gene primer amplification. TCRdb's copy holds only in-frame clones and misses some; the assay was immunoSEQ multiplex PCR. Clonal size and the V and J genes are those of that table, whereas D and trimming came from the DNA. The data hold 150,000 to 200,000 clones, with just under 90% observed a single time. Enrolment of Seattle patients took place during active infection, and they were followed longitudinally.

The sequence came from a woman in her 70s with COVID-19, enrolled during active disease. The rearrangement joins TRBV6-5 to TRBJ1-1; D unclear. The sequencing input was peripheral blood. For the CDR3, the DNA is TGTGCCAGCGCCACCCCCCGGGGGAACACTGAAGCTTTCTTT. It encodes CASATPRGNTEAFF.